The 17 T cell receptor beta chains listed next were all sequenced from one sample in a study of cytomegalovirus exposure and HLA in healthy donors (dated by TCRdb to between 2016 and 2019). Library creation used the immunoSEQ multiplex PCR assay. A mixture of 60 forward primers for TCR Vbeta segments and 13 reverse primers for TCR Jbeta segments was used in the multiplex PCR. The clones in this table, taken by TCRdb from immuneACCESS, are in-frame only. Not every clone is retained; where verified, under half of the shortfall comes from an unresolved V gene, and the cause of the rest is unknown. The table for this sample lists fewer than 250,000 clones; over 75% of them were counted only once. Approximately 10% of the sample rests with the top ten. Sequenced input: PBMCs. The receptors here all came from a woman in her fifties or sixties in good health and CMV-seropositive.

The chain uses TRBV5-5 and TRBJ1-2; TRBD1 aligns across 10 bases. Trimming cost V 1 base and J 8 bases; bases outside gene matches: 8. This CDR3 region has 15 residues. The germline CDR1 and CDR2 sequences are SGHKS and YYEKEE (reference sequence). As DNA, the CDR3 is TGTGCCAGCAGCTTGTGGGGACAGGGGAGTGTCGGCTACACCTTC. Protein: CASSLWGQGSVGYTF.

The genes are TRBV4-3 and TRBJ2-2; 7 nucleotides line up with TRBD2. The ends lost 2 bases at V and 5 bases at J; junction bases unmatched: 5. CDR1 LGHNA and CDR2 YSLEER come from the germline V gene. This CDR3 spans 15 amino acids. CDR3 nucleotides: TGCGCCAGCAGCCAAAGTTTGGGGGGGACCGGGGAGCTGTTTTTT. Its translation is CASSQSLGGTGELFF.

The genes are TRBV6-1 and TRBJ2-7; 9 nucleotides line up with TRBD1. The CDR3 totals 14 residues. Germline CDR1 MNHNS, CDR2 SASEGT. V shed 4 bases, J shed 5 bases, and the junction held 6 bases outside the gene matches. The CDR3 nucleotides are TGTGCCAGCAGTGGAGGGACAGGGATCCACGAGCAGTACTTC. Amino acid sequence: CASSGGTGIHEQYF.

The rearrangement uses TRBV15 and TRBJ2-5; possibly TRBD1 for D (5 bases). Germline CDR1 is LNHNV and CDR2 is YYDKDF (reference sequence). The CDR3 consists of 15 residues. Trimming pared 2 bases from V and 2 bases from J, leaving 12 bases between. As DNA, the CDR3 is TGTGCCACCAGCAGACCGTTGACAGTTCAAGAGACCCAGTACTTC. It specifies CATSRPLTVQETQYF.

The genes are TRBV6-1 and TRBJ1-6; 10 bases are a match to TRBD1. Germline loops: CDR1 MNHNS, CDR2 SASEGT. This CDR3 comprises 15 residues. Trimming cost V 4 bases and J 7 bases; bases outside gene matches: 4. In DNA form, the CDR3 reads TGTGCCAGCAGTGCTCGGACAGGGGGAAATTCACCCCTCCACTTT. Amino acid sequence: CASSARTGGNSPLHF.

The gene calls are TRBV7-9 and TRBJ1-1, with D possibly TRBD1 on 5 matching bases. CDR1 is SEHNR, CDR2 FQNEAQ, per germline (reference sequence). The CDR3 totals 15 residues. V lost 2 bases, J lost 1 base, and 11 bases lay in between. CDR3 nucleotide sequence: TGTGCCAGCAGCTTACTTGGACACACGAACACTGAAGCTTTCTTT. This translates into CASSLLGHTNTEAFF.

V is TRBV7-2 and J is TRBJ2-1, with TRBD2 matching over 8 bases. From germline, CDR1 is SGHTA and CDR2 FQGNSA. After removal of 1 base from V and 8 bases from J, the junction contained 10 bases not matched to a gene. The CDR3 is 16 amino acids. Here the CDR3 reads CASSLDPRGAPDEQFF. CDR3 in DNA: TGTGCCAGCAGCTTAGATCCGCGGGGGGCCCCAGATGAGCAGTTCTTC.

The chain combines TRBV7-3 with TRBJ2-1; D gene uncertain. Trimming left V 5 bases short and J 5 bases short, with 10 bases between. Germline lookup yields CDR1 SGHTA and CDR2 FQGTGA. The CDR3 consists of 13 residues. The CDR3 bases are TGTGCCAGCAGCCCTATAGCACACAATGAGCAGTTCTTC. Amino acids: CASSPIAHNEQFF.

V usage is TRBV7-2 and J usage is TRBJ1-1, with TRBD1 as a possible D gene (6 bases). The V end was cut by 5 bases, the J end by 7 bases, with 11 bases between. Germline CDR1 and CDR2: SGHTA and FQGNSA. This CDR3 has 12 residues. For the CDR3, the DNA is TGTGCCAGCAGCCGGCAACAGGGTGAAGCTTTCTTT. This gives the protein CASSRQQGEAFF.

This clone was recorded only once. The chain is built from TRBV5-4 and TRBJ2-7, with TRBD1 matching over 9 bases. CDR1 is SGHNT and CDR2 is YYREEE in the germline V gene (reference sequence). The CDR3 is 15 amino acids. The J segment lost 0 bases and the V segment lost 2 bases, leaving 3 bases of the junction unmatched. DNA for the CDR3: TGTGCCAGCAGCTTCCGGGACAGGGTCTCCTACGAGCAGTACTTC. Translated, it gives CASSFRDRVSYEQYF.

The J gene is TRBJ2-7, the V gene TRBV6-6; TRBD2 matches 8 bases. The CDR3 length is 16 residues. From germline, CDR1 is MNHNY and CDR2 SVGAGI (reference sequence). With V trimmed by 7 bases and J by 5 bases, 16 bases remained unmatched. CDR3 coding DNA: TGTGCCAGCACCCTCTCTAAAGCGGGGGCCAGGAACGAGCAGTACTTC. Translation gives CASTLSKAGARNEQYF.

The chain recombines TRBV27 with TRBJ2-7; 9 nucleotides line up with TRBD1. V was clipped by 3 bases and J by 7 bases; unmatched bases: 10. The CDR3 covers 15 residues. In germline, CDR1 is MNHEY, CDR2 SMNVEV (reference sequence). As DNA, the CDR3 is TGTGCCAGCAGTTTGGCTTGGGACAGGGAGATGGAGCAGTACTTC. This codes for CASSLAWDREMEQYF.

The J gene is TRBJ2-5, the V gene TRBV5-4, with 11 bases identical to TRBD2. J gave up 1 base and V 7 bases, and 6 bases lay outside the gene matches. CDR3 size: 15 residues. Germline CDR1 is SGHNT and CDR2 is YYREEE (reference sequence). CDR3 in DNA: TGTGCCAGCGGCATAGCGGGGGGGACCCAAGAGACCCAGTACTTC. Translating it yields CASGIAGGTQETQYF.

The CDR3 DNA follows: TGTGCCAGCAGCTTGGGTCCCCTTCAAAACTCCGAGCAGTACTTC. It encodes CASSLGPLQNSEQYF. V is TRBV5-6 and J is TRBJ2-7; D is uncertain. The V end was cut by 0 bases, the J end by 6 bases, with 16 bases between. The CDR3 spans 15 residues. Germline CDR1 reads SGHDT; CDR2 reads YYEEEE.

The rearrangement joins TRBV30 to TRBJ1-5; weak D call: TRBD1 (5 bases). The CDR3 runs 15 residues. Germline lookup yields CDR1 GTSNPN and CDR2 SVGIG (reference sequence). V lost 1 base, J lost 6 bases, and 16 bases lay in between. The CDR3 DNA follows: TGTGCCTGGAGTGGGAGCGGGACGGTAGGTCAGCCCCAGCATTTT. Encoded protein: CAWSGSGTVGQPQHF. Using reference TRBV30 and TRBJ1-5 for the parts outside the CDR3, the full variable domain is SQTIHQWPATLVQPVGSPLSLECTVEGTSNPNLYWYRQAAGRGLQLLFYSVGIGQISSEVPQNLSASRPQDRQFILSSKKLLLSDSGFYLCAWSGSGTVGQPQHFGDGTRLSIL.

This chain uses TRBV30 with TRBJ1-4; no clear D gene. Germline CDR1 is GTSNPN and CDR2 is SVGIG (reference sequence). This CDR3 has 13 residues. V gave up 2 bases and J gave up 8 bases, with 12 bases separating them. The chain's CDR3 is CAWSWRLGEKLFF. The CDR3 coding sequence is TGTGCCTGGAGTTGGAGGTTAGGCGAAAAACTGTTTTTT.

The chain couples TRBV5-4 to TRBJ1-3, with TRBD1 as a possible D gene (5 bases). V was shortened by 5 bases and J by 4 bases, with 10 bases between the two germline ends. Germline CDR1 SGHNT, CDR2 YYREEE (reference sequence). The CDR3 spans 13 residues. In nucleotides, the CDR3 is TGTGCCAGCAGTCGGGGGTTAGGAAACACCATATATTTT. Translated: CASSRGLGNTIYF.